One and the same sample provided the 20 T cell receptor beta chains below, sequenced in a study of CD8 T cells in ankylosing spondylitis (dated by TCRdb to about 2017). Library generation was performed with 5' RACE. The data were produced on an Illumina HiSeq 2500. TCRdb trimmed the raw reads at Q25, called clones with MiXCR and kept productive beta chains. CDR3 protein sequences are deduplicated, and each keeps its most common genes and DNA. The sample table lists fewer than 200,000 distinct CDR3 sequences, approximately 9% of them with a count of one. The top ten constitute roughly 15% of the sample. Sequencing was performed on blood, either unsorted or a sorted T cell fraction (not recorded which). Receptor source: a female donor with ankylosing spondylitis or in good health (not recorded which).

This chain connects TRBV20-1 to TRBJ2-3, with a weak D call TRBD2 (5 bases). This CDR3 has 11 amino acids. Trimming stripped 4 bases from V and 8 bases from J, with 10 bases between. Germline V gene sequence: CDR1 DFQATT, CDR2 SNEGSKA (reference sequence). CDR3 DNA: TGCAGTGCTACTCTTCGGGGTACGCAGTATTTT. Translating gives CSATLRGTQYF.

The rearrangement links TRBV28 to TRBJ2-1, with 12 bases lining up with TRBD2. With V trimmed by 1 base and J by 8 bases, 12 bases remained unmatched. The V gene's germline CDR1 is MDHEN and CDR2 SYDVKM. The CDR3 is 18 amino acids. The CDR3 is CASSLFGLAGGPGDEQFF. The CDR3 DNA follows: TGTGCCAGCAGTTTATTCGGGCTAGCGGGAGGGCCCGGCGATGAGCAGTTCTTC.

The sample holds many counts of this clonotype. The chain couples TRBV5-1 to TRBJ2-7; tentatively, D is TRBD1 or TRBD2 (6 bases each). The CDR3 is 13 residues long. Germline V gene lookup returns CDR1 SGHRS and CDR2 YFSETQ. V was trimmed by 3 bases and J by 1 base, leaving 8 bases between them. The CDR3 DNA follows: TGCGCCAGCAGCTGGGGGGCGTCCTACGAGCAGTACTTC. This gives the protein CASSWGASYEQYF.

This clonotype was observed at least ten times. The rearrangement links TRBV20-1 to TRBJ1-2, with TRBD1 identical over 9 bases. The trim removed 6 bases at V and 4 bases at J, leaving 0 bases unmatched. Germline CDR1 and CDR2: DFQATT and SNEGSKA (reference sequence). This CDR3 contains 11 residues. The CDR3 loop reads CSATGGYGYTF. In DNA form, the CDR3 reads TGCAGTGCGACAGGGGGCTATGGCTACACCTTC.

This clonotype has at least ten counts. The V and J genes are TRBV5-1 and TRBJ2-3; no clear D. The CDR3 totals 16 residues. The germline V and J ends were trimmed by 0 bases and 0 bases, with 11 bases remaining between them. Per germline, CDR1 SGHRS and CDR2 YFSETQ. The chain's CDR3 is CASSLVGSASTDTQYF. In DNA form, the CDR3 reads TGCGCCAGCAGCTTGGTAGGGTCAGCCAGCACAGATACGCAGTATTTT.

The V and J genes are TRBV12-3 or TRBV12-4 and TRBJ1-5, with D tentatively TRBD1 (5 bases). The CDR3 has 14 residues. The germline V and J ends were trimmed by 3 bases and 7 bases, with 13 bases remaining between them. The CDR3 protein is CASSFGQKGQPQHF. The CDR3 DNA sequence: TGTGCCAGCAGTTTTGGACAAAAGGGACAGCCCCAGCATTTT.

To note about this clonotype: An end of the junction does not agree with germline; a read error may underlie this. The chain uses TRBV10-3 and TRBJ2-3; 8 bases are shared with TRBD2. The length of the CDR3 is 18 residues. Germline CDR1 is ENHRY and CDR2 is SYGVKD. CDR3 DNA: TGTACCATCAGTAGACTAGCGACGACGAGTGGTTTCACAGATACGCAGTATTTT. Translation: CTISRLATTSGFTDTQYF.

This clonotype was observed a few times. Sequence at one end of the junction differs from germline and may be a read error. The V gene is TRBV27, the J gene TRBJ1-2; D gene unclear. The CDR3 consists of 13 residues. Germline V gene data show CDR1 as MNHEY and CDR2 as SMNVEV (reference sequence). CDR3 bases: TGTGCCAGCAGTCTATCCCCGAGGGATGGCTACACCTTC. This codes for CASSLSPRDGYTF.

This clonotype was seen many times. V usage is TRBV11-1 and J usage is TRBJ2-7; D possibly corresponds to TRBD2 (6 bases). This CDR3 spans 14 amino acids. V was pared by 3 bases and J by 5 bases, with 14 bases between. In germline, CDR1 is SGHAT, CDR2 FQDESV (reference sequence). CDR3: CASSLGDLANEQYF. The CDR3 DNA reads TGTGCCAGCAGCTTGGGGGACTTAGCGAACGAGCAGTACTTC.

J is TRBJ2-1 and V is TRBV20-1, with 13 nucleotides matching TRBD2. Per the germline V gene, CDR1 is DFQATT and CDR2 is SNEGSKA (reference sequence). The CDR3 covers 14 residues. Trimming took 4 bases from V and 7 from J; bases not matched to a gene: 4. CDR3 protein: CSAKLAGGGNEQFF. The CDR3 nucleotides read TGCAGTGCTAAACTAGCGGGAGGGGGGAATGAGCAGTTCTTC.

The rearrangement links TRBV18 to TRBJ2-6, with TRBD1 identical over 9 bases. The CDR3 length is 16 residues. Germline CDR1 KGHSH, CDR2 LQKENI. V dropped 3 bases and J dropped 2; count of bases not matched to a gene: 2. The CDR3 loop reads CASSPNRGPGANVLTF. The CDR3 region has the DNA TGTGCCAGCTCACCGAACAGGGGGCCTGGGGCCAACGTCCTGACTTTC. Full variable domain (missing parts from reference TRBV18 and TRBJ2-6): NAGVMQNPRHLVRRRGQEARLRCSPMKGHSHVYWYRQLPEEGLKFMVYLQKENIIDESGMPKERFSAEFPKEGPSILRIQQVVRGDSAAYFCASSPNRGPGANVLTFGAGSRLTVL.

This clonotype was observed at least ten times. J is TRBJ2-1 and V is TRBV2; D possibly uses TRBD1 or TRBD2 (5 bases each). V lost 4 bases and J 7 bases, leaving 5 bases between the germline ends. CDR1 is SNHLY and CDR2 is FYNNEI in the germline V gene. The CDR3 sequence is 11 residues long. DNA of the CDR3: TGTGCCAGCAGTGGGGGGAATGAGCAGTTCTTC. Amino acid sequence: CASSGGNEQFF.

The table lists this clonotype with many counts. This sequence joins TRBV12-3 or TRBV12-4 and TRBJ2-7; D might be TRBD1 or TRBD2, each matching 5 bases. Trimming shortened V by 5 bases and J by 4 bases, and 12 bases separated the two germline ends. The CDR3 length is 13 residues. This CDR3 reads CASSDGAGYEQYF. The CDR3 DNA sequence: TGTGCCAGCAGTGACGGGGCAGGATACGAGCAGTACTTC.

Details on this clonotype: An end of the junction differs from the germline gene, which may be a read error. The V and J genes are TRBV12-3 or TRBV12-4 and TRBJ2-7; D may be TRBD2 (6 bases). There are 14 residues in the CDR3. The CDR3 DNA reads as TGTGCCAGCAGTGAGGCGGGACGCTCCCACGAGCAGTACTTC. It is translated as CASSEAGRSHEQYF.

The J gene is TRBJ2-1, the V gene TRBV2, with 7 bases fitting TRBD2. Germline V CDR1 and CDR2: SNHLY, FYNNEI. V shed 7 bases, J shed 15 bases, and the junction held 12 bases outside the gene matches. This CDR3 spans 12 amino acids. This CDR3 reads CASTSMAGDSFF. For the CDR3, the DNA is TGTGCCAGCACCTCGATGGCGGGAGATTCGTTCTTC.

Only a few counts were recorded for this clonotype. The chain uses TRBV11-2 and TRBJ2-3; D remains ambiguous. The V gene lost 4 bases and the J gene lost 2 bases, with 7 bases spanning the gap. CDR3 length: 13 amino acids. Germline V gene data show CDR1 as SGHAT and CDR2 as FQNNGV. The CDR3 nucleotides read TGTGCCAGCAGCTCGACTCTCACAGATACGCAGTATTTT. This translates into CASSSTLTDTQYF.

The rearrangement uses TRBV27 and TRBJ2-3; possible D gene TRBD1, 6 bases. Trimming pared 4 bases from V and 5 bases from J, leaving 13 bases between. Germline V gene lookup returns CDR1 MNHEY and CDR2 SMNVEV (reference sequence). The CDR3 spans 14 residues. The CDR3 nucleotides read TGTGCCAGCAGTTGGGGCAGGGGAGTAGATACGCAGTATTTT. Encoded protein: CASSWGRGVDTQYF.

V and J are TRBV4-3 and TRBJ2-7; D unresolved. V was cut by 0 bases and J by 2 bases, with 11 bases left in between. This CDR3 is 15 amino acids long. Looked up from germline, CDR1 is LGHNA and CDR2 is YSLEER. CDR3 residues: CASSQDPGGTYEQYF. As DNA, the CDR3 is TGCGCCAGCAGCCAAGATCCGGGCGGCACCTACGAGCAGTACTTC.

V gene TRBV27 combines with J gene TRBJ1-5, with TRBD1 identical over 7 bases. There are 14 residues in the CDR3. Trimming at V came to 4 bases and at J to 4 bases, leaving 4 bases not matched to a gene. The germline gives CDR1 MNHEY, CDR2 SMNVEV (reference sequence). The CDR3 bases are TGTGCCAGCAGTTACGGGACAGCAAATCAGCCCCAGCATTTT. Translating gives CASSYGTANQPQHF.

This clonotype was observed many times. The chain uses TRBV3-1 and TRBJ1-5; no clear D. The CDR3 sequence is 14 residues long. Trimming took 4 bases from V and 5 from J, leaving 12 bases between them. Germline values: CDR1 LGHDT, CDR2 YNNKEL (reference sequence). The CDR3 reads CASSRSYIDQPQHF. The DNA for the CDR3 is TGTGCCAGCAGCCGGTCCTACATTGATCAGCCCCAGCATTTT.